These 22 T cell receptor beta chains originate from one sample sequenced in a study of T cell repertoires in cytomegalovirus infection. TCRdb re-analysed the reads in MiXCR, keeping a single row per CDR3 protein. This table holds about 740,000 distinct CDR3 sequences, 35% found once. The sequenced material came from PBMCs. The receptors stem from a human donor in good health (CMV status not recorded). Some clones in this sample may be carry-over from other donors' samples.

This clonotype was detected many times. The genes are TRBV7-8 and TRBJ1-1, with D possibly matching TRBD1 (5 bases). Germline-derived CDR1 and CDR2 are SGHVS and FQNEAQ. The CDR3 is made up of 11 amino acids. The V gene lost 6 bases and the J gene lost 11 bases, with 13 bases spanning the gap. CDR3 in amino acids: CASRSGSEAFF. The CDR3 region has the DNA TGTGCCAGCAGGTCAGGGTCGGAGGCTTTCTTT.

The J gene is TRBJ1-2, the V gene TRBV6-1, with a possible D match to TRBD1 (5 bases). The V end lost 2 bases, the J end lost 10 bases, and 14 bases lay between the germline ends. The CDR3 loop spans 13 amino acids. From germline, CDR1 is MNHNS and CDR2 SASEGT. CDR3: CASSERGQRDYTF. As DNA, the CDR3 is TGTGCCAGCAGTGAAAGGGGCCAAAGGGACTACACCTTC.

The chain has TRBV28 and TRBJ2-1; D is possibly TRBD1 or TRBD2 (5 bases each). Trimming took off 6 bases at V and 10 bases at J, with 13 bases between the two ends. CDR1 is MDHEN and CDR2 is SYDVKM in the germline V gene. This CDR3 contains 12 residues. In DNA form, the CDR3 reads TGTGCCAGCAGACTGAGGGGTGGAGAGCAGTTCTTC. Its protein product is CASRLRGGEQFF.

A few counts support this clonotype. The chain links TRBV7-2 to TRBJ1-5; D ambiguous. The CDR3 spans 15 residues. Germline CDR1 is SGHTA and CDR2 is FQGNSA. The V and J ends lost 3 bases and 1 base respectively, with 10 bases between them. The CDR3 protein is CASSFAQNSNQPQHF. For the CDR3, the DNA is TGTGCCAGCAGCTTTGCCCAGAACAGCAATCAGCCCCAGCATTTT.

V usage is TRBV19 and J usage is TRBJ1-2, with 9 nucleotides matching TRBD1. Germline V gene lookup returns CDR1 LNHDA and CDR2 SQIVND (reference sequence). The CDR3 has 14 residues. The trim removed 4 bases at V and 10 bases at J, leaving 10 bases unmatched. CDR3 in amino acids: CASSTSTGGKAYTF. DNA for the CDR3: TGTGCCAGTAGTACCTCAACAGGGGGCAAAGCCTACACCTTC.

This clonotype has just a few counts. This chain uses TRBV28 with TRBJ1-5, with D perhaps TRBD1 (5 bases). The CDR3 extends over 14 amino acids. CDR1 is MDHEN and CDR2 is SYDVKM in the germline V gene. V lost 4 bases and J lost 13, with 20 bases in between. DNA for the CDR3: TGTGCCAGCAGTTCACTAGCCGGGACTTCTAATCAGCATTTT. It is translated as CASSSLAGTSNQHF.

This clonotype showed up just a few times. This chain connects TRBV28 to TRBJ2-1; TRBD1 agrees at 7 bases. The V and J ends lost 5 bases and 8 bases, in that order; junction bases with no gene match: 3. Germline V gene sequence: CDR1 MDHEN, CDR2 SYDVKM. The CDR3 contains 12 residues. The CDR3 DNA reads TGTGCCAGCAGTGGGACAGTGCATGAGCAGTTCTTC. Protein product: CASSGTVHEQFF.

Remarks on this clonotype: Lacking the conserved final phenylalanine or tryptophan, this CDR3 likely reflects a read error. This chain uses TRBV25-1 with TRBJ1-2, with a possible D match to TRBD1 (6 bases). The CDR3 has 15 amino acids. CDR1 is MGHDK and CDR2 is SYGVNS in the germline V gene. Trimming took 0 bases from V and 5 from J, leaving 13 bases between them. CDR3 sequence (DNA): TGTGCCAGCAGTGAATATACGACAGGAGGTTATGGCTACACCTTA. Protein: CASSEYTTGGYGYTL.

The rearrangement links TRBV11-2 to TRBJ2-7, with D tentatively TRBD1 (5 bases). Germline CDR1 reads SGHAT; CDR2 reads FQNNGV. The V end lost 0 bases, the J end lost 5 bases, and 14 bases lay between the germline ends. The CDR3 totals 15 residues. The CDR3 sequence is CASSLDLRGVHEQYF. In DNA form, the CDR3 reads TGTGCCAGCAGCTTAGATCTTAGGGGTGTCCACGAGCAGTACTTC. Full variable domain (rest looked up from reference TRBV11-2 and TRBJ2-7): EAGVAQSPRYKIIEKRQSVAFWCNPISGHATLYWYQQILGQGPKLLIQFQNNGVVDDSQLPKDRFSAERLKGVDSTLKIQPAKLEDSAVYLCASSLDLRGVHEQYFGPGTRLTVT.

This clonotype was counted many times. The chain couples TRBV6-1 to TRBJ1-5, with D perhaps TRBD1 (6 bases). This CDR3 has 17 residues. Between the trimmed V and J ends, which lost 2 bases and 4 bases, there was a span of 18 bases. Germline lookup yields CDR1 MNHNS and CDR2 SASEGT. DNA of the CDR3: TGTGCCAGCAGTGAATCAGCGGGGGCTGCAGCAAATCAGCCCCAGCATTTT. This sequence encodes CASSESAGAAANQPQHF.

The chain combines TRBV6-8 with TRBJ1-1; 8 nucleotides match TRBD1. The CDR3 runs to 17 residues. V shed 3 bases and J 2 bases; nucleotides not matched to a gene: 11. Germline assignment: CDR1 MNHGY and CDR2 SAAAGT. In nucleotides, the CDR3 is TGTGCCAGCAGTTATACAGGGGGGGGAAGGGAAAACACTGAAGCTTTCTTT. It translates to CASSYTGGGRENTEAFF.

The rearrangement links TRBV5-1 to TRBJ2-1; tentative D call: TRBD1 (7 bases). Germline-derived CDR1 and CDR2 are SGHRS and YFSETQ. The CDR3 consists of 15 residues. V was cut by 3 bases and J by 0 bases, with 10 bases left in between. CDR3 residues: CASSWGDSSYNEQFF. For the CDR3, the DNA is TGCGCCAGCAGCTGGGGGGACAGCTCCTACAATGAGCAGTTCTTC.

Details on this clonotype: Compared with germline, one end of the junction differs, possibly owing to a read error. This sequence joins TRBV10-3 and TRBJ1-1, with D unresolved. The germline CDR1 and CDR2 sequences are ENHRY and SYGVKD. There are 14 residues in the CDR3. The CDR3 bases are TGTGCCATCAGTGAGTCGGCGGGGAACACTGACGCTTTCTTT. This codes for CAISESAGNTDAFF.

The V call is TRBV5-6, the J call TRBJ2-1, with TRBD2 matching over 7 bases. Per the germline V gene, CDR1 is SGHDT and CDR2 is YYEEEE. J was trimmed by 4 bases and V by 2 bases; bases with no gene match: 9. This CDR3 region has 16 residues. Written as DNA, the CDR3 is TGTGCCAGCAGCTTTCCTACTAGCGCGATTTACAATGAGCAGTTCTTC. Protein sequence: CASSFPTSAIYNEQFF.

In its sample, this clonotype was seen a few times. This sequence joins TRBV7-9 and TRBJ2-3; 10 nucleotides match TRBD2. Looked up from germline, CDR1 is SEHNR and CDR2 is FQNEAQ (reference sequence). V was pared by 2 bases and J by 0 bases, with 5 bases of the junction left unmatched. The CDR3 is 17 amino acids. CDR3 sequence: CASSLISGRTSTDTQYF. The CDR3 DNA follows: TGTGCCAGCAGCTTAATTAGCGGGAGGACCAGCACAGATACGCAGTATTTT.

The chain couples TRBV2 to TRBJ1-4; the match to TRBD1 covers 10 bases. CDR1 and CDR2 (germline): SNHLY, FYNNEI. Germline trimming cut 6 bases from V and 0 bases from J; bases unmatched to any gene: 1. The CDR3 is 15 residues long. CDR3 nucleotide sequence: TGTGCCAGCAGGGGGACAGGGGCAACTAATGAAAAACTGTTTTTT. Protein: CASRGTGATNEKLFF.

This clonotype was detected a few times. The chain uses TRBV27 and TRBJ1-1; TRBD1 is a possible D gene (6 bases). CDR1 and CDR2 from the germline V gene are MNHEY and SMNVEV (reference sequence). V was cut by 5 bases and J by 1 base, with 11 bases left in between. The CDR3 length is 14 residues. The CDR3 bases are TGTGCCAGCAGTCCGCGGGGGCCGAACACTGAAGCTTTCTTT. It codes for CASSPRGPNTEAFF.

V and J are TRBV28 and TRBJ2-2, with 9 bases matching TRBD2. The CDR3 totals 15 residues. Per the germline V gene, CDR1 is MDHEN and CDR2 is SYDVKM. Unmatched junction bases numbered 8, after V lost 6 bases and J lost 6 bases. This CDR3 reads CASSPQAGGPGELFF. The CDR3 region has the DNA TGTGCCAGCAGCCCCCAGGCGGGGGGGCCCGGGGAGCTGTTTTTT. The whole variable domain, filled in from reference TRBV28 and TRBJ2-2, reads DVKVTQSSRYLVKRTGEKVFLECVQDMDHENMFWYRQDPGLGLRLIYFSYDVKMKEKGDIPEGYSVSREKKERFSLILESASTNQTSMYLCASSPQAGGPGELFFGEGSRLTVL.

The chain combines TRBV19 with TRBJ1-2, with no clear D. V was trimmed by 0 bases and J by 2 bases, leaving 10 bases between them. Germline V gene lookup returns CDR1 LNHDA and CDR2 SQIVND (reference sequence). The CDR3 runs to 15 residues. The CDR3 sequence: CASSIDGGVNYGYTF. Written as DNA, the CDR3 is TGTGCCAGTAGTATAGACGGCGGGGTGAACTATGGCTACACCTTC.

In this sample, this clonotype turned up many times. CDR3 residues: CASSVSTGGGQPQHF. CDR3 DNA: TGTGCCAGCAGCGTATCGACAGGCGGGGGGCAGCCCCAGCATTTT. The chain carries TRBV7-2 and TRBJ1-5; weak D call: TRBD1 (6 bases). The CDR3 consists of 15 residues. The germline V gene has CDR1 SGHTA and CDR2 FQGNSA. The V and J ends lost 5 bases and 7 bases respectively, with 18 bases between them.

With respect to this clonotype: The junction departs from the called germline gene at one end, perhaps through a read error. V gene TRBV5-4 combines with J gene TRBJ1-4; a possible D gene is TRBD1 (6 bases). The CDR3 contains 16 residues. The germline CDR1 and CDR2 sequences are SGHNT and YYREEE (reference sequence). CDR3: CSSSLGPGDLNEKLFF. The DNA of the CDR3 is TGTTCCAGCAGCTTGGGTCCAGGGGATTTAAATGAAAAACTGTTTTTT.

This clonotype was counted only a few times. For the CDR3, the DNA is TGTGCCAGCAGCTCTGGAGGGACAGACGGTGACGAGACCCAGTACTTC. It is translated as CASSSGGTDGDETQYF. The chain recombines TRBV7-9 with TRBJ2-5; D may be TRBD1 (7 bases). The germline V gene has CDR1 SEHNR and CDR2 FQNEAQ (reference sequence). This CDR3 is 16 amino acids long. The V end lost 4 bases, the J end lost 5 bases, and 20 bases lay between the germline ends.